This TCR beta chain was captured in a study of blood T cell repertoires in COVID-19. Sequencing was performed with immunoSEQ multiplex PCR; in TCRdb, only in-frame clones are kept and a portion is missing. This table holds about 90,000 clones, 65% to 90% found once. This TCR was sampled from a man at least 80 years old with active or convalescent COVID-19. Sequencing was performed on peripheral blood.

The CDR3 nucleotides are TGTGCCAGCAGCCAAACGGAGCGAGTTGAAGGAGGCTCACCCCTCCACTTT. Protein: CASSQTERVEGGSPLHF. The chain has TRBV3-1 (or the pseudogene TRBV3-2) and TRBJ1-6; no definite D call. This CDR3 contains 17 residues. Trimming removed 2 bases from V and 10 bases from J, with 21 bases in between. The germline gives CDR1 LGHDT, CDR2 YNNKEL (reference sequence).